Detailed here is one T cell receptor (beta chain). This specimen belongs to a study of OX40 agonist ivuxolimab in advanced cancers. The CDR3 totals 16 residues. Per germline, CDR1 SGHRS and CDR2 YFSETQ. V lost 4 bases to trimming and J lost 0 bases, with 14 bases between them. Cycle 7 day 1, cycle 4 day 1, and baseline were the timepoints at which blood was sampled. Clones were read by immunoSEQ multiplex PCR, and TCRdb kept only the in-frame ones, dropping some. The sample lists more than 85,000 clones; 87% were seen once. The sample in question was CD4+ or CD8+ T cells sorted from blood, obtained in a trial of the OX40 agonist ivuxolimab. The chain employs TRBV5-1 and TRBJ1-3; maybe TRBD1 (5 bases). This clonotype originated in an adult with an advanced solid tumor such as melanoma, head and neck, liver or kidney cancer. The CDR3 here is CASSRDVGVSGNTIYF. In nucleotides, the CDR3 is TGCGCCAGCAGCCGGGACGTTGGCGTCTCTGGAAACACCATATATTTT.